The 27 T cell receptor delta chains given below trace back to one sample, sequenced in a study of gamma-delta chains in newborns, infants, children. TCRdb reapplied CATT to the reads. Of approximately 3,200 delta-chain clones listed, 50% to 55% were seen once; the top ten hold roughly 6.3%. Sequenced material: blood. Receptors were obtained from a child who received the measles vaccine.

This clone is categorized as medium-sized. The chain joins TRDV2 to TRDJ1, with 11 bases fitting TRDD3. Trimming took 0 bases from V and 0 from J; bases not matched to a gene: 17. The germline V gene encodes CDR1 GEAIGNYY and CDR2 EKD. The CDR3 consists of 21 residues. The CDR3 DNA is TGTGCCTGTGACACCGTGGCCTCTGGGGGATACAGGAAGGGGAACACCGATAAACTCATCTTT. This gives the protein CACDTVASGGYRKGNTDKLIF.

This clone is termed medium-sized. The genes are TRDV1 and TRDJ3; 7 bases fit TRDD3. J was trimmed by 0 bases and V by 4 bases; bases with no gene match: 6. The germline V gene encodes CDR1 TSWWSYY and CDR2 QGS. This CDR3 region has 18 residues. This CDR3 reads CALGVLLGSSWDTRQMFF. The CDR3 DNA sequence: TGTGCTCTTGGGGTACTACTGGGGAGCTCCTGGGACACCCGACAGATGTTTTTC.

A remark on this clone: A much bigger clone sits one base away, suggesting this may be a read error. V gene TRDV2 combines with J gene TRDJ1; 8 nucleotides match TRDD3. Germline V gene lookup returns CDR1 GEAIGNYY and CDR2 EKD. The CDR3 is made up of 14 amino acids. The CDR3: CACDTWGYTDKPIF. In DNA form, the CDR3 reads TGTGCCTGTGACACCTGGGGATACACCGATAAACCCATCTTT.

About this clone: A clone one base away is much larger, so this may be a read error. CDR3 residues: CACDPLPAGGYPTDKLIF. The CDR3 nucleotides are TGTGCCTGTGACCCTCTCCCTGCTGGGGGATACCCGACCGATAAACTCATCTTT. This rearrangement joins TRDV2 to TRDJ1; TRDD3 aligns across 11 bases. The V gene end was trimmed by 3 bases and the J gene end by 2 bases; junction bases not matched to a gene: 13. Germline CDR1 GEAIGNYY, CDR2 EKD. This CDR3 has 18 residues.

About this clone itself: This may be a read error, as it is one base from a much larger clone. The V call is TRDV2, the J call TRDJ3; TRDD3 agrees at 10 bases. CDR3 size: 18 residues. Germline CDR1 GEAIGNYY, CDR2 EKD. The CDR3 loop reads CARDTGGFSSWDTRQMFF. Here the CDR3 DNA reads TGTGCCCGTGACACTGGGGGATTCAGCTCCTGGGACACCCGACAGATGTTTTTC.

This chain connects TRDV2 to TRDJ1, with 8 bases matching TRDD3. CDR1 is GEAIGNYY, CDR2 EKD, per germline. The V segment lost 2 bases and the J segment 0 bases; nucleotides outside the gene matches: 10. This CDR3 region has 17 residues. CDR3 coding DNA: TGTGCCTGTGACAGTGTACTGGGGGGACAATACACCGATAAACTCATCTTT. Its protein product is CACDSVLGGQYTDKLIF.

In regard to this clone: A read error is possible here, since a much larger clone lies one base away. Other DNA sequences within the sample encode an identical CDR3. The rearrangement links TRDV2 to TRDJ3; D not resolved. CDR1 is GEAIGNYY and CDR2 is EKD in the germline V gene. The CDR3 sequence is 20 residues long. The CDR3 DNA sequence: TGCGCCTGTGACACCGGGCCTAGCACGACAAGCTCCTGGGACACCCGACAGATGTTTTTC. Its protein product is CACDTGPSTTSSWDTRQMFF.

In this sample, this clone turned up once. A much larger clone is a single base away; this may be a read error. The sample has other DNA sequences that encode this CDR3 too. The CDR3 loop reads CAAVLLGGGHTDKLIF. CDR3 nucleotides: TGTGCAGCAGTCCTATTGGGTGGGGGCCACACCGATAAGCTCATCTTT. The V call is TRAV29/DV5, the J call TRDJ1; TRDD3 might be the D (6 bases). CDR3 length: 16 amino acids. Germline-derived CDR1 and CDR2 are NSMFDY and ISSIKDK.

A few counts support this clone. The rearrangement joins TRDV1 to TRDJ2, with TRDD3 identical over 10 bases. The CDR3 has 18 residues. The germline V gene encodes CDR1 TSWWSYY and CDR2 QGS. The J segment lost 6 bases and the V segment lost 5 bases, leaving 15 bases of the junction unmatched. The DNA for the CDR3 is TGTGCTCTTGGGAAGGCCTTCTTAGGGGGATACGCAGCAGCACAACTCTTCTTT. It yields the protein CALGKAFLGGYAAAQLFF.

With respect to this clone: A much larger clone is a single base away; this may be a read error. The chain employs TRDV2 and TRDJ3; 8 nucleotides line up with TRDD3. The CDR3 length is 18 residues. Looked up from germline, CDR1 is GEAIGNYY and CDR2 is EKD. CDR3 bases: TGTGCCTGTGACAGTACTGGGGGCCCCTCCTGGGGCACCCGACAGATGTTTTTC. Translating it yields CACDSTGGPSWGTRQMFF.

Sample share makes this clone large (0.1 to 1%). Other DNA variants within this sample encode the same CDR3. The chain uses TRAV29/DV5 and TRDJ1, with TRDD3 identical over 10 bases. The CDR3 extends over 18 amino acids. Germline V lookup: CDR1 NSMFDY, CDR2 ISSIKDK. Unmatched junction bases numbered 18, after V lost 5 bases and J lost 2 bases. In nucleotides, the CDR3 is TGTGCAGCCAAGGGGGGCTCTACGACACTGGGGGATACCGATAAACTCATCTTT. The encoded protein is CAAKGGSTTLGDTDKLIF.

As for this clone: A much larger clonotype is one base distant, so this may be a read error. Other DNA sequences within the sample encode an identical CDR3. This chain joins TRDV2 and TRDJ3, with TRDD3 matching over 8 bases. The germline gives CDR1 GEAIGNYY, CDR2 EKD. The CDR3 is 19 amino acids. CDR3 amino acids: CACDTGGILPSWDTRQMFF. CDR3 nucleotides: TGCGCCTGTGACACTGGGGGGATTTTACCCTCCTGGGACACCCGACAGATGTTTTTC.

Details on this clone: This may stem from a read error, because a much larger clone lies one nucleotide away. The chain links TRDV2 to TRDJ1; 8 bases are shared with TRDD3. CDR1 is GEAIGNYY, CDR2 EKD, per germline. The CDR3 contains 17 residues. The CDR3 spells CACGTLSLGDSTDKLIF. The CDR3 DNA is TGTGCCTGTGGCACCCTAAGCCTGGGGGACTCCACCGATAAACTCATCTTT.

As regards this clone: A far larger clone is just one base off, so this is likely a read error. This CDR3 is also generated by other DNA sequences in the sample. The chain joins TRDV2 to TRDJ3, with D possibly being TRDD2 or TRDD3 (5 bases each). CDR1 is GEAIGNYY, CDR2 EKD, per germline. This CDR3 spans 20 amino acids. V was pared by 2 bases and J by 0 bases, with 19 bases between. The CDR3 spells CACDMFPTGQSSWDTRQMFF. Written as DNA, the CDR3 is TGTGCCTGTGACATGTTCCCTACTGGTCAAAGCTCCTGGGACACCCGACAGATGTTTTTC.

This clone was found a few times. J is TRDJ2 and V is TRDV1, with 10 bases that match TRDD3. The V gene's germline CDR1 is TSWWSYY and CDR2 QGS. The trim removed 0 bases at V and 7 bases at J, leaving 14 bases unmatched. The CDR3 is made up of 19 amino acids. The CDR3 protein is CALGELTSSWGICRAQLFF. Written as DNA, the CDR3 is TGTGCTCTTGGGGAACTGACCTCGTCCTGGGGGATATGTCGAGCACAACTCTTCTTT.

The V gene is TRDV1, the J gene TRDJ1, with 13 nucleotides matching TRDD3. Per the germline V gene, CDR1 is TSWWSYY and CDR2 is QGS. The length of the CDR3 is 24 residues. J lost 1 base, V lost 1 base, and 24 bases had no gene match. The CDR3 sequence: CALGEPSPPSYGYWGIRSTDKLIF. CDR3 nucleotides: TGTGCTCTTGGGGAACCTTCCCCGCCTTCCTACGGCTACTGGGGGATACGGAGCACCGATAAACTCATCTTT.

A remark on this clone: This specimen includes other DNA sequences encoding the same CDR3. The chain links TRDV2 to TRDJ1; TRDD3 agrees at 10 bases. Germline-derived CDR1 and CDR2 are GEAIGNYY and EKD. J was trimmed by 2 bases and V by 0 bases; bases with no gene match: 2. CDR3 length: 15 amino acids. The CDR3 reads CACDTLLGDTDKLIF. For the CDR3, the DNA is TGTGCCTGTGACACCTTACTGGGGGATACCGATAAACTCATCTTT.

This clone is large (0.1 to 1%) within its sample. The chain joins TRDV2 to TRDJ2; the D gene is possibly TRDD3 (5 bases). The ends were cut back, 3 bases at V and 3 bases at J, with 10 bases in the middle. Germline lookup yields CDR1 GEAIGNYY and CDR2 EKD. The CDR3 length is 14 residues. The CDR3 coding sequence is TGTGCCTGTGACGCCGTACTGGTGACAGCACAACTCTTCTTT. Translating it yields CACDAVLVTAQLFF.

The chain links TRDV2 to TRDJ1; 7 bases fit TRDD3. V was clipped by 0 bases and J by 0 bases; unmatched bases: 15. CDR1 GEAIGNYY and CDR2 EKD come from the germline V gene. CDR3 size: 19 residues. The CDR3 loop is CACDTIPGGQPMYTDKLIF. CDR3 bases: TGTGCCTGTGACACCATCCCTGGGGGCCAACCTATGTACACCGATAAACTCATCTTT.

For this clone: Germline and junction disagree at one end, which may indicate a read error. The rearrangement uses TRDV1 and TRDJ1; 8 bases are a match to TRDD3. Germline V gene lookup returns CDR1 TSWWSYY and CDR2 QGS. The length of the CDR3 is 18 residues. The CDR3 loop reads CALEEPLTSAYWGDKLIF. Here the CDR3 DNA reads TGTGCTCTTGAGGAACCTCTGACCTCTGCTTACTGGGGGGATAAACTCATCTTT.

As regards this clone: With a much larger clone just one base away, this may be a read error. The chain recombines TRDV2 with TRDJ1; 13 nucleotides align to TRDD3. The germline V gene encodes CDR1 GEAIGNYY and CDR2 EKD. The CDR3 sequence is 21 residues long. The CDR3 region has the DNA TGTGCCTGTGGCACCGTTACTGGGGGATACGCTCGGGTGGGTACCACCGATAAACTCATCTTT. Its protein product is CACGTVTGGYARVGTTDKLIF.

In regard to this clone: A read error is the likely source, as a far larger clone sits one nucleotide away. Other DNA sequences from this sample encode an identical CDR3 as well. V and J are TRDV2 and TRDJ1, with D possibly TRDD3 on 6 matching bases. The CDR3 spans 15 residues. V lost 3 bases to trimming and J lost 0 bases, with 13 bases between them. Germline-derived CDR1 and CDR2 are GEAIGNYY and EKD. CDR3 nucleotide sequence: TGTGCCTGTGACGGACTACTGGGTGACACCGATAAACTCATCTTT. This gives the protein CACDGLLGDTDKLIF.

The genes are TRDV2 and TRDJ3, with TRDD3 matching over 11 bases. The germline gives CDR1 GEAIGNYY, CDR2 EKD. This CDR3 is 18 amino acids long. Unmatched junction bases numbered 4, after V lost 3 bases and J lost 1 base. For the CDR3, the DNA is TGTGCCTGTGACCTACTGGGGGATAAGTCCTGGGACACCCGACAGATGTTTTTC. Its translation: CACDLLGDKSWDTRQMFF.

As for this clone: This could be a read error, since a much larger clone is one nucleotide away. The CDR3 DNA follows: TGTGCAGCAAGCTTGATTCCCGCCCCTGGGGATACCTACACCGATAAACCCATCTTT. Amino acid sequence: CAASLIPAPGDTYTDKPIF. The chain employs TRAV29/DV5 and TRDJ1, with 8 bases matching TRDD3. Germline assignment: CDR1 NSMFDY and CDR2 ISSIKDK. The CDR3 extends over 19 amino acids.

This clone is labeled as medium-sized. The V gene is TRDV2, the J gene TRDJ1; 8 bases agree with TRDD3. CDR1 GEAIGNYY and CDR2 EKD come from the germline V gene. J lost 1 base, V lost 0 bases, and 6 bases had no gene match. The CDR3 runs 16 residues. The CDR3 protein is CACDTVGDTPTDKLIF. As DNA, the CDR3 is TGTGCCTGTGACACCGTAGGGGATACTCCCACCGATAAACTCATCTTT.

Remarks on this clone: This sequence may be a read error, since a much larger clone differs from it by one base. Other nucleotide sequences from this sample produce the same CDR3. In DNA form, the CDR3 reads TGTGCCTGTGAAGACCTCGCTGGGGATACACTATCCTACACCGATAAACTCATCTTT. Amino acid sequence: CACEDLAGDTLSYTDKLIF. The chain couples TRDV2 to TRDJ1; TRDD3 agrees at 8 bases. This CDR3 has 19 residues. V lost 4 bases to trimming and J lost 0 bases; unmatched junction nucleotides: 18. Per germline, CDR1 GEAIGNYY and CDR2 EKD.

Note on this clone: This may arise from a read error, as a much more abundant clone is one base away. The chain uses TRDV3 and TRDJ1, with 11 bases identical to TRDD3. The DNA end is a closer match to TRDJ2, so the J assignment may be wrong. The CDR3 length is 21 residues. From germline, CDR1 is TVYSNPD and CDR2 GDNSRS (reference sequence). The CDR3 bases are TGTGCCCGTCCCCCTACCGTGGCTTACTGGGGGATAGTTCGGTACACCGATAAACTCTTCTTT. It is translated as CARPPTVAYWGIVRYTDKLFF.